This T cell receptor (beta chain) was recovered during a study of glioma-infiltrating T cells. Amplification of TCR alpha and beta CDR3 regions from RNA used iRepertoire nested multiplex PCR. TCRdb reanalysed the multiplex PCR reads using MiXCR and keeps one entry per CDR3 protein. The data show around 390,000 distinct CDR3 sequences, 41% seen once. To note about this clonotype: Mismatch with germline at one junction end may stem from a read error.

Germline values: CDR1 MGHRA, CDR2 YSYEKL. The CDR3 totals 15 residues. The rearrangement uses TRBV4-1 and TRBJ2-7; D remains unclear. Sequencing was performed on glioma tissue, nonneoplastic brain tissue, or PBMCs (not recorded which). The sequence derives from a human donor with low-grade glioma or glioblastoma, undergoing nonglioma brain surgery, or in good health (not recorded which). CDR3 residues: CASSQEWVASYDQYF. The CDR3 DNA sequence: TGCGCCAGCAGCCAAGAATGGGTAGCTAGTTACGATCAGTACTTC.